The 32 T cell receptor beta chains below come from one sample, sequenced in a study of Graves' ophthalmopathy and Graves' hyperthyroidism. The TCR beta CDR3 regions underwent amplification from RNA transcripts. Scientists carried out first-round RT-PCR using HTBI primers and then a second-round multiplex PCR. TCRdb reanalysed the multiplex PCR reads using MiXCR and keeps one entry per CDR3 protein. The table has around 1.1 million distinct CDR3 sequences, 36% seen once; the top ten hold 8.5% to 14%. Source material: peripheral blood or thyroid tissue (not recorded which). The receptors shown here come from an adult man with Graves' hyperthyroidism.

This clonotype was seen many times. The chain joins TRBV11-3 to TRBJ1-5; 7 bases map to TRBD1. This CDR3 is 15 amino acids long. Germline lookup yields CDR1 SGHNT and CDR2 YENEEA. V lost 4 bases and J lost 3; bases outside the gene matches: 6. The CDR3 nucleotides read TGTGCCAGCAGCTCAGAGACAGGGCCCAATCAGCCCCAGCATTTT. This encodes CASSSETGPNQPQHF.

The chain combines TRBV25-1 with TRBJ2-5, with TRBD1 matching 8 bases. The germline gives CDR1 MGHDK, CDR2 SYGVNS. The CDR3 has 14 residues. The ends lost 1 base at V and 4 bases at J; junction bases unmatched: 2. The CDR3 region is CASSEFDRGETQYF. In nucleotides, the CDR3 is TGTGCCAGCAGTGAATTCGACAGGGGAGAGACCCAGTACTTC. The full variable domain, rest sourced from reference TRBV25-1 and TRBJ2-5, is EADIYQTPRYLVIGTGKKITLECSQTMGHDKMYWYQQDPGMELHLIHYSYGVNSTEKGDLSSESTVSRIRTEHFPLTLESARPSHTSQYLCASSEFDRGETQYFGPGTRLLVL.

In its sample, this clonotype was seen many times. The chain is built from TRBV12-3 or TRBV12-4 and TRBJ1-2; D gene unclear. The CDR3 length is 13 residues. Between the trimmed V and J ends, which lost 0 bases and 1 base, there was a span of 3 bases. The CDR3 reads CASSLAVNYGYTF. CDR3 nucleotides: TGTGCCAGCAGTTTAGCCGTTAACTATGGCTACACCTTC.

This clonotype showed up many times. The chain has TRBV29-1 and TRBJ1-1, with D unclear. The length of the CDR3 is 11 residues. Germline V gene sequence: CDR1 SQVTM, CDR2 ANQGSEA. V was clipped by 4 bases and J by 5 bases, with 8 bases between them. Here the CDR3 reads CSVVDWTEAFF. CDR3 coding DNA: TGCAGCGTTGTGGATTGGACTGAAGCTTTCTTT.

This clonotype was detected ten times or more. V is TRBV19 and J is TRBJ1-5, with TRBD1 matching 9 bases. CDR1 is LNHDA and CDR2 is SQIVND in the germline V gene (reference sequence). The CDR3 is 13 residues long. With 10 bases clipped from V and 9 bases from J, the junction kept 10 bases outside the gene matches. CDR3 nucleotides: TGTGCCACCAGGGACAGGGCTGATCGGCCCCAGCATTTT. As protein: CATRDRADRPQHF.

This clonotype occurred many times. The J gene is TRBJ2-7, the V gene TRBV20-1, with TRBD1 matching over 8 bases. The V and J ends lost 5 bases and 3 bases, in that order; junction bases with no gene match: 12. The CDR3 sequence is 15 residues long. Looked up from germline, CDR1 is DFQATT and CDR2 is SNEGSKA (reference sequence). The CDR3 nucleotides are TGCAGTGCTCCAGTACCGGACAGGGCGCACTACGAGCAGTACTTC. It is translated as CSAPVPDRAHYEQYF.

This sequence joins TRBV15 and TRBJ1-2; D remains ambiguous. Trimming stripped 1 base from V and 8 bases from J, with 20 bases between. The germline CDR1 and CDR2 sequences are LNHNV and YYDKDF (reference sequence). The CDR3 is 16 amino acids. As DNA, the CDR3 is TGTGCCACCAGCAGAGCCTATACCCCCTACGAGAGGGGCTACACCTTC. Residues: CATSRAYTPYERGYTF.

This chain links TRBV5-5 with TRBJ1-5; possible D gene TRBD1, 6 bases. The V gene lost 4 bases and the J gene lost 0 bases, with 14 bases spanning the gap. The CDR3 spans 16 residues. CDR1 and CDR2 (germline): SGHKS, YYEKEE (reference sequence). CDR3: CASSPFGGYSNQPQHF. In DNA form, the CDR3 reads TGTGCCAGCAGCCCCTTTGGGGGCTATAGCAATCAGCCCCAGCATTTT.

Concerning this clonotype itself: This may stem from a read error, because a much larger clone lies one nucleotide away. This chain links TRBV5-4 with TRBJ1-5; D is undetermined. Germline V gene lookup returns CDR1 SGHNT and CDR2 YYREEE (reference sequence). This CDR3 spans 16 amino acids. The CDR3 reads CASNLDPWASNQPQHF. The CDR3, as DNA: TGTGCCAGCAACTTGGATCCATGGGCGAGCAATCAGCCCCAGCATTTT.

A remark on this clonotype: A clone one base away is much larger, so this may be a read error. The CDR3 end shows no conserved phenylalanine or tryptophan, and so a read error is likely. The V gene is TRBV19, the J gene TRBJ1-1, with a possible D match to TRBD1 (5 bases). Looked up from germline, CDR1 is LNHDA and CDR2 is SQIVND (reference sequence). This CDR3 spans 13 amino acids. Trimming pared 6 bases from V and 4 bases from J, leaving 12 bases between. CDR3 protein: CASRKGRGTEAFS. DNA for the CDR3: TGTGCCAGTAGGAAGGGGAGGGGCACTGAAGCTTTCTCT.

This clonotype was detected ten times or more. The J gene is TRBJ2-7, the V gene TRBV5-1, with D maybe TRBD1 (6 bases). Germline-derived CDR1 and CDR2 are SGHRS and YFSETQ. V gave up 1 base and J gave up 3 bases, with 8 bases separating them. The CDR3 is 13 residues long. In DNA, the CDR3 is TGCGCCAGCAGCTTGACAGGGTACTACGAGCAGTACTTC. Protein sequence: CASSLTGYYEQYF.

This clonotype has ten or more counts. The CDR3 sequence is CASRIQGSYEQYF. The DNA for the CDR3 is TGTGCCAGCAGGATACAGGGCTCCTACGAGCAGTACTTC. This rearrangement joins TRBV7-9 to TRBJ2-7; TRBD1 is a possible D gene (6 bases). The germline V and J ends were trimmed by 6 bases and 0 bases, with 9 bases remaining between them. Germline V CDR1 and CDR2: SEHNR, FQNEAQ (reference sequence). The CDR3 loop spans 13 amino acids.

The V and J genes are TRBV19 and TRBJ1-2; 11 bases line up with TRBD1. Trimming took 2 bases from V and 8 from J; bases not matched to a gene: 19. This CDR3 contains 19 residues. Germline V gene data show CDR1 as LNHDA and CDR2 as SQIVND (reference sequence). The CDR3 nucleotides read TGTGCCAGTAGTATACCTCAAGATTGGACAGGGGGCGCGGTAGCCGGCTACACCTTC. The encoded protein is CASSIPQDWTGGAVAGYTF.

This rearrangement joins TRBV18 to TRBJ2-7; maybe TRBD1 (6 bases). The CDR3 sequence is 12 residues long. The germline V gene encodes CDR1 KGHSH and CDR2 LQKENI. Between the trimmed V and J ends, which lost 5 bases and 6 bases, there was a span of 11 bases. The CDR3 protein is CASSYDRTEQYF. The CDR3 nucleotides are TGTGCCAGCTCATACGACAGGACCGAGCAGTACTTC.

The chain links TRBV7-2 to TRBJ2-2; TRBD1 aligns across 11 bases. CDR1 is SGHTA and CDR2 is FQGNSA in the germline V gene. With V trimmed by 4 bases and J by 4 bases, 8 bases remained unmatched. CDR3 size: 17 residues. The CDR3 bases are TGTGCCAGCAGCTCCCGGGCCGGGACAGGGGGCACCGGGGAGCTGTTTTTT. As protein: CASSSRAGTGGTGELFF. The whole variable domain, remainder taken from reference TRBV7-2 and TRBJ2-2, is GAGVSQSPSNKVTEKGKDVELRCDPISGHTALYWYRQSLGQGLEFLIYFQGNSAPDKSGLPSDRFSAERTGGSVSTLTIQRTQQEDSAVYLCASSSRAGTGGTGELFFGEGSRLTVL.

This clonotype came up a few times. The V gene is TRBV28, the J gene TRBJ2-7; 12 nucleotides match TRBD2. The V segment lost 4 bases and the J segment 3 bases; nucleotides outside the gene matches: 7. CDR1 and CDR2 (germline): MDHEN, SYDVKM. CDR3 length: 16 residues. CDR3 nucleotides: TGTGCCAGCAGTTCCCGGACTAGCGGGGTGAACTACGAGCAGTACTTC. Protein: CASSSRTSGVNYEQYF.

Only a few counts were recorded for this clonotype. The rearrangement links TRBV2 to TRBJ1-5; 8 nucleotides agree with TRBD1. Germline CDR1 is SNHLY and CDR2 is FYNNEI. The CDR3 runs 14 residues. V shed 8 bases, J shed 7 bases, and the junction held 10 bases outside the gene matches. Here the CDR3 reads CASLPDRGGQPQHF. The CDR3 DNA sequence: TGTGCCAGCCTCCCTGACAGGGGAGGCCAGCCCCAGCATTTT.

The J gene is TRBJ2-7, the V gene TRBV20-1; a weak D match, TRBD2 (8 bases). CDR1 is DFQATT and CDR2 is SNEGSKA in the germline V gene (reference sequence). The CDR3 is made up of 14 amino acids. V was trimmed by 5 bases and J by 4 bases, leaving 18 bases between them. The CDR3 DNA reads TGCAGTGCTGACCGTAGCGGGACAGCTTACGAGCAGTACTTC. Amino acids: CSADRSGTAYEQYF.

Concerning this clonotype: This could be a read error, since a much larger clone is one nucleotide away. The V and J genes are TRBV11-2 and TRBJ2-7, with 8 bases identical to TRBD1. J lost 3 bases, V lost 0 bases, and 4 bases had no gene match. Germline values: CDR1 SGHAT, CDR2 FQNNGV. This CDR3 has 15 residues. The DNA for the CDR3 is TGTGCCAGCAGCTTAGAGTCGGGACAGGACTACGAGCAGTACTTC. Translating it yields CASSLESGQDYEQYF.

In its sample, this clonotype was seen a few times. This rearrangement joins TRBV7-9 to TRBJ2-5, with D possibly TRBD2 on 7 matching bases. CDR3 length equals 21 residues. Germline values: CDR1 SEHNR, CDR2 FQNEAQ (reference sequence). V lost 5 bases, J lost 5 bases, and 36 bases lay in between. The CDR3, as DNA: TGTGCCAGCAGCGCCGTTCTTTCGGGGGCCGAGGGAGGGCCGCCCACGGAGACCCAGTACTTC. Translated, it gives CASSAVLSGAEGGPPTETQYF.

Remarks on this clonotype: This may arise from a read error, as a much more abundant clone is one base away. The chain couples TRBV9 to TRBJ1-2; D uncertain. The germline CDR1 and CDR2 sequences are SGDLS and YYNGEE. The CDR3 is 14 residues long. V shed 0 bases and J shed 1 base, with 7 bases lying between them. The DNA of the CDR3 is TGTGCCAGCAGCGTAGACGGTTTTAACTATGGCTACACCTTC. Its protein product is CASSVDGFNYGYTF.

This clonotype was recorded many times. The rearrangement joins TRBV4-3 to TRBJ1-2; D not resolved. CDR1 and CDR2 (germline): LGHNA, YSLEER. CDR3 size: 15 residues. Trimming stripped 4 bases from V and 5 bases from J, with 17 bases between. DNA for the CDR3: TGCGCCAGCAGCCCTCGGGCACAGATCGAATATGGCTACACCTTC. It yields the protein CASSPRAQIEYGYTF.

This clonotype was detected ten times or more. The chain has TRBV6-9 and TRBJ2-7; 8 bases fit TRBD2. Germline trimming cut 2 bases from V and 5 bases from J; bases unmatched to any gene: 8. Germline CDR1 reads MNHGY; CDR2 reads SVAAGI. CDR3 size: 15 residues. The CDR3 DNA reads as TGTGCCAGCAGTTATCCCAGCGGGAGCACCCACGAGCAGTACTTC. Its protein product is CASSYPSGSTHEQYF.

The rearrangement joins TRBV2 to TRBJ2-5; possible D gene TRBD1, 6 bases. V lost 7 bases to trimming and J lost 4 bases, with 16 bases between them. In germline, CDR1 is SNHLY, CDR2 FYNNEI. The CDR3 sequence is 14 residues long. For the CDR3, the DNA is TGTGCCAGCACCCCGACTGGGGGCCGAGAGACCCAGTACTTC. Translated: CASTPTGGRETQYF. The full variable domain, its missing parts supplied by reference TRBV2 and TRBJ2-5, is EPEVTQTPSHQVTQMGQEVILRCVPISNHLYFYWYRQILGQKVEFLVSFYNNEISEKSEIFDDQFSVERPDGSNFTLKIRSTKLEDSAMYFCASTPTGGRETQYFGPGTRLLVL.

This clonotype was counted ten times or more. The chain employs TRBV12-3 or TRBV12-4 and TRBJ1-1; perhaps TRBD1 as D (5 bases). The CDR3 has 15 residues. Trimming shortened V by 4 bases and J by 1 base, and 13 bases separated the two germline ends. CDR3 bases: TGTGCCAGCAGTTCCACGGGACGGAAGAACACTGAAGCTTTCTTT. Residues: CASSSTGRKNTEAFF.

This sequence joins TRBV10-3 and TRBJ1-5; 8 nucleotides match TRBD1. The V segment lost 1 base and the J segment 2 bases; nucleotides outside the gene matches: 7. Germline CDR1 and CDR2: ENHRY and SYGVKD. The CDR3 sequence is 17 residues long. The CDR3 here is CAISELGQDWGNQPQHF. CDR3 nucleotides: TGTGCCATCAGTGAGTTGGGACAGGATTGGGGCAATCAGCCCCAGCATTTT.

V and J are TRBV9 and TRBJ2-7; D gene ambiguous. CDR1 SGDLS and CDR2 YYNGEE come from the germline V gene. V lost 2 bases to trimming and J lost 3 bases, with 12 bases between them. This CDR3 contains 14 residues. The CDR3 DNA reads TGTGCCAGCAGCGTTGTAGCTGACGGCTACGAGCAGTACTTC. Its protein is CASSVVADGYEQYF.

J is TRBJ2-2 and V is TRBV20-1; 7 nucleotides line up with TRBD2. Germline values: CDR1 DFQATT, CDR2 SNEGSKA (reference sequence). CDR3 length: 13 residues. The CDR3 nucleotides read TGCAGCACCTCCGGGACTACTACCGGGGAGCTGTTTTTT. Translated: CSTSGTTTGELFF.

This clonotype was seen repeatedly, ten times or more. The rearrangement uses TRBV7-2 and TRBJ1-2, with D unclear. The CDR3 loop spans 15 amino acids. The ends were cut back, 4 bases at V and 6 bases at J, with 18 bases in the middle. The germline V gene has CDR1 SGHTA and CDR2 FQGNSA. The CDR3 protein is CASSSDWNPIHGYTF. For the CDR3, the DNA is TGTGCCAGCAGCTCAGACTGGAACCCAATCCATGGCTACACCTTC.

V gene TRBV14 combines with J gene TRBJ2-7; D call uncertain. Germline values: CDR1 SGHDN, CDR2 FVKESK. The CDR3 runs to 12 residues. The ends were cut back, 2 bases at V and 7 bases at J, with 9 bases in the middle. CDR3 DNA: TGTGCCAGCAGCCAAACCCAGAGGGAGCAGTACTTC. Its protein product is CASSQTQREQYF.

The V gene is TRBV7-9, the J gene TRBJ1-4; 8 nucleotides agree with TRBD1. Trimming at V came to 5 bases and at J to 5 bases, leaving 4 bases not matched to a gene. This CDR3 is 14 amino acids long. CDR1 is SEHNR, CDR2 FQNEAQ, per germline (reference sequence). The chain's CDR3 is CASSHGTGNEKLFF. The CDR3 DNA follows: TGTGCCAGCAGCCACGGGACAGGAAATGAAAAACTGTTTTTT.

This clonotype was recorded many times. CDR3 sequence: CASSQDRAAQPQHF. The DNA of the CDR3 is TGTGCCAGCAGCCAAGACAGGGCCGCTCAGCCCCAGCATTTT. The chain employs TRBV4-2 and TRBJ1-5, with D possibly TRBD1 on 5 matching bases. Germline CDR1 and CDR2: LGHNA and YNFKEQ. The CDR3 length is 14 residues. V was cut by 0 bases and J by 6 bases, with 9 bases left in between.